Following are 29 T cell receptor beta chains from one sample sequenced in a study of T cell responses to AZD1222 COVID-19 vaccine. Data came from immunoSEQ multiplex PCR; TCRdb stores just in-frame clones and leaves some out. The data show around 160,000 clones, about 91% seen once. This material consisted of peripheral blood, taken on day 0 of AZD1222 vaccination. All receptors come from an adult in good health.

This sequence joins TRBV19 and TRBJ1-2; 9 nucleotides align to TRBD1. With 10 bases clipped from V and 2 bases from J, the junction kept 5 bases outside the gene matches. The CDR3 is 13 amino acids. Germline-derived CDR1 and CDR2 are LNHDA and SQIVND (reference sequence). As DNA, the CDR3 is TGTGCCACCTGGGACAGGGCGAACTATGGCTACACCTTC. The encoded protein is CATWDRANYGYTF.

This chain joins TRBV27 and TRBJ1-5; D not certain. Germline V gene lookup returns CDR1 MNHEY and CDR2 SMNVEV (reference sequence). V lost 5 bases and J 4 bases, leaving 12 bases between the germline ends. This CDR3 is 14 amino acids long. CDR3 in amino acids: CASSNWRTNQPQHF. CDR3 nucleotides: TGTGCCAGCAGTAATTGGCGGACTAATCAGCCCCAGCATTTT.

This clone has only one observation. V is TRBV5-1 and J is TRBJ1-2, with TRBD1 as a possible D gene (6 bases). The germline V gene encodes CDR1 SGHRS and CDR2 YFSETQ. This CDR3 comprises 15 residues. The germline V and J ends were trimmed by 0 bases and 4 bases, with 13 bases remaining between them. CDR3 nucleotides: TGCGCCAGCAGCTTGGGGACAGCGATGACCTATGGCTACACCTTC. This translates into CASSLGTAMTYGYTF.

V gene TRBV10-3 combines with J gene TRBJ2-1; D unresolved. From germline, CDR1 is ENHRY and CDR2 SYGVKD. This CDR3 is 11 amino acids long. The V end was cut by 6 bases, the J end by 9 bases, with 9 bases between. Written as DNA, the CDR3 is TGTGCCATCAGCTGGTCGGGTGAGCAGTTCTTC. Its translation is CAISWSGEQFF.

V gene TRBV5-6 combines with J gene TRBJ2-1, with 7 bases identical to TRBD2. This CDR3 is built from 14 residues. Germline CDR1 reads SGHDT; CDR2 reads YYEEEE. V was clipped by 2 bases and J by 6 bases; unmatched bases: 5. CDR3 bases: TGTGCCAGCAGCTTCTCCCAGCGGGGCAATGAGCAGTTCTTC. As protein: CASSFSQRGNEQFF.

The J gene is TRBJ1-5, the V gene TRBV7-8, with D perhaps matching TRBD1 (6 bases). Germline loops: CDR1 SGHVS, CDR2 FQNEAQ. The CDR3 has 14 residues. V gave up 6 bases and J gave up 4 bases, with 13 bases separating them. CDR3 region: CASSAGQLNQPQHF. In DNA, the CDR3 is TGTGCCAGCAGTGCCGGACAGCTAAATCAGCCCCAGCATTTT.

The chain joins TRBV27 to TRBJ2-7, with D perhaps TRBD1 (6 bases). Germline-derived CDR1 and CDR2 are MNHEY and SMNVEV (reference sequence). Trimming left V 2 bases short and J 7 bases short, with 12 bases between. CDR3 length equals 13 residues. The CDR3 region is CASSLGRGQEQYF. CDR3 sequence (DNA): TGTGCCAGCAGTTTAGGCAGGGGTCAAGAGCAGTACTTC.

This rearrangement joins TRBV18 to TRBJ2-5; 9 bases are shared with TRBD2. The CDR3 sequence is 18 residues long. CDR1 is KGHSH, CDR2 LQKENI, per germline. Trimming cost V 4 bases and J 2 bases; bases outside gene matches: 14. This CDR3 is CASSLKLAGTGNQETQYF. The CDR3, as DNA: TGTGCCAGCTCACTGAAACTAGCGGGCACCGGTAATCAAGAGACCCAGTACTTC.

CDR3 sequence reads: CASRGLQRAHEQYF. In DNA, the CDR3 is TGTGCCTCCCGGGGGTTACAAAGGGCCCACGAGCAGTACTTC. The rearrangement uses TRBV2 and TRBJ2-7, with D perhaps matching TRBD2 (6 bases). Trimming cost V 11 bases and J 5 bases, with 22 bases left between them. Germline loops: CDR1 SNHLY, CDR2 FYNNEI. The CDR3 is 14 residues long.

V gene TRBV27 combines with J gene TRBJ2-5; D gene unclear. Trimming took 5 bases from V and 4 from J, leaving 5 bases between them. Germline CDR1 reads MNHEY; CDR2 reads SMNVEV (reference sequence). This CDR3 contains 11 residues. The chain's CDR3 is CASSERETQYF. In DNA, the CDR3 is TGTGCCAGCAGTGAGCGAGAGACCCAGTACTTC.

The chain joins TRBV4-1 to TRBJ2-7; no clear D gene. In germline, CDR1 is MGHRA, CDR2 YSYEKL. The CDR3 spans 15 residues. V was trimmed by 0 bases and J by 3 bases, leaving 12 bases between them. The chain's CDR3 is CASSQDQGTLYEQYF. In DNA, the CDR3 is TGCGCCAGCAGCCAAGATCAAGGAACTCTCTACGAGCAGTACTTC.

The chain carries TRBV5-6 and TRBJ1-4; TRBD1 agrees at 7 bases. V was clipped by 4 bases and J by 3 bases; unmatched bases: 6. Germline CDR1 SGHDT, CDR2 YYEEEE. CDR3 length: 15 amino acids. DNA of the CDR3: TGTGCCAGCAGCGCTGACAGGGCACCTAATGAAAAACTGTTTTTT. This encodes CASSADRAPNEKLFF. Using reference TRBV5-6 and TRBJ1-4 for the parts outside the CDR3, the full variable domain is DAGVTQSPTHLIKTRGQQVTLRCSPKSGHDTVSWYQQALGQGPQFIFQYYEEEERQRGNFPDRFSGHQFPNYSSELNVNALLLGDSALYLCASSADRAPNEKLFFGSGTQLSVL.

V is TRBV7-6 and J is TRBJ2-7; TRBD2 is a possible D gene (6 bases). This CDR3 has 13 amino acids. The germline gives CDR1 SGHVS, CDR2 FNYEAQ. The V end lost 1 base, the J end lost 6 bases, and 10 bases lay between the germline ends. The CDR3 DNA reads TGTGCCAGCAGCTTAGGGCGGGGATCCGAGCAGTACTTC. It is translated as CASSLGRGSEQYF.

The rearrangement links TRBV5-1 to TRBJ1-1; 7 nucleotides agree with TRBD1. The germline CDR1 and CDR2 sequences are SGHRS and YFSETQ. This CDR3 has 14 residues. The V and J ends lost 3 bases and 1 base, in that order; junction bases with no gene match: 3. CDR3 amino acids: CASSWDSQNTEAFF. Here the CDR3 DNA reads TGCGCCAGCAGCTGGGACAGCCAGAACACTGAAGCTTTCTTT.

This clone was detected only once. The CDR3 here is CASSQDIEGDNEKLFF. As DNA, the CDR3 is TGCGCCAGCAGCCAAGATATAGAAGGAGATAATGAAAAACTGTTTTTT. The J gene is TRBJ1-4, the V gene TRBV4-1; D remains ambiguous. CDR3 length: 16 residues. Trimming left V 0 bases short and J 4 bases short, with 12 bases between. CDR1 is MGHRA, CDR2 YSYEKL, per germline.

J is TRBJ1-4 and V is TRBV9; the D gene is possibly TRBD1 (6 bases). This CDR3 has 15 amino acids. CDR1 and CDR2 (germline): SGDLS, YYNGEE. Trimming stripped 4 bases from V and 7 bases from J, with 17 bases between. DNA of the CDR3: TGTGCCAGCAGCCCCCGGGTAGCAGGGGTTGAAAAACTGTTTTTT. Protein sequence: CASSPRVAGVEKLFF.

This sequence joins TRBV14 and TRBJ2-1, with D possibly being TRBD1 (6 bases). CDR3 length: 15 residues. Trimming shortened V by 5 bases and J by 2 bases, and 13 bases separated the two germline ends. Germline lookup yields CDR1 SGHDN and CDR2 FVKESK. In DNA, the CDR3 is TGTGCCAGCAGCACCGTAGCAGGGGCCTACAATGAGCAGTTCTTC. The encoded protein is CASSTVAGAYNEQFF.

The chain uses TRBV27 and TRBJ1-1; D not resolved. V lost 5 bases to trimming and J lost 1 base, with 11 bases between them. The CDR3 consists of 14 residues. The germline V gene encodes CDR1 MNHEY and CDR2 SMNVEV (reference sequence). The CDR3 is CASSLTVGNTEAFF. The CDR3 nucleotides read TGTGCCAGCAGTCTAACAGTGGGGAACACTGAAGCTTTCTTT.

The J gene is TRBJ1-6, the V gene TRBV6-1, with TRBD1 as a possible D gene (6 bases). V was pared by 1 base and J by 8 bases, with 12 bases between. The germline V gene has CDR1 MNHNS and CDR2 SASEGT. The CDR3 length is 15 residues. The chain's CDR3 is CASSEEYRVDSPLHF. The CDR3, as DNA: TGTGCCAGCAGTGAAGAATACAGGGTAGATTCACCCCTCCACTTT.

The chain couples TRBV6-4 to TRBJ2-5; the D gene could be TRBD1 or TRBD2 (5 bases each). There are 15 residues in the CDR3. CDR1 is MRHNA, CDR2 SNTAGT, per germline. The germline V and J ends were trimmed by 10 bases and 7 bases, with 25 bases remaining between them. The CDR3 DNA reads as TGTGCCACACTGATCCCGGGACGGGAAGGAGGGACCCAGTACTTC. Translation: CATLIPGREGGTQYF.

The gene calls are TRBV20-1 and TRBJ1-2; D not certain. With 0 bases removed from V and 7 bases from J, the gap between germline ends came to 6 bases. The CDR3 loop spans 11 amino acids. Germline V gene data show CDR1 as DFQATT and CDR2 as SNEGSKA (reference sequence). CDR3 nucleotide sequence: TGCAGTGCTAGAGATCCGGGTGGCTACACCTTC. Protein sequence: CSARDPGGYTF.

J is TRBJ1-1 and V is TRBV7-9; D gene unclear. V lost 0 bases and J lost 2, with 10 bases in between. The V gene's germline CDR1 is SEHNR and CDR2 FQNEAQ (reference sequence). The CDR3 is 15 residues long. In DNA, the CDR3 is TGTGCCAGCAGCTTAGCGATAACAGATAACACTGAAGCTTTCTTT. This translates into CASSLAITDNTEAFF.

The gene calls are TRBV7-6 and TRBJ2-2, with D uncertain. The germline V and J ends were trimmed by 5 bases and 2 bases, with 15 bases remaining between them. This CDR3 is built from 16 residues. The V gene's germline CDR1 is SGHVS and CDR2 FNYEAQ. CDR3 sequence: CASSPRFSENTGELFF. CDR3 bases: TGTGCCAGCAGCCCCAGATTCTCCGAAAACACCGGGGAGCTGTTTTTT.

The genes are TRBV5-1 and TRBJ2-3; D unclear. Germline loops: CDR1 SGHRS, CDR2 YFSETQ. Between the trimmed V and J ends, which lost 4 bases and 4 bases, there was a span of 7 bases. The CDR3 extends over 12 amino acids. The CDR3 spells CASSIVSDTQYF. In DNA form, the CDR3 reads TGCGCCAGCAGCATAGTCTCAGATACGCAGTATTTT.

This clone came up a few times. This chain joins TRBV27 and TRBJ2-7; perhaps D is TRBD1 or TRBD2 (7 bases each). Trimming left V 5 bases short and J 0 bases short, with 14 bases between. Germline V gives CDR1 MNHEY, CDR2 SMNVEV (reference sequence). CDR3 length equals 15 residues. The CDR3 DNA sequence: TGTGCCAGCAGTCCTCAGGGGGGGAACTCCTACGAGCAGTACTTC. Translating gives CASSPQGGNSYEQYF.

The V and J genes are TRBV6-4 and TRBJ1-2; 11 bases map to TRBD1. V was pared by 7 bases and J by 6 bases, with 19 bases of the junction left unmatched. The CDR3 consists of 18 residues. The germline V gene encodes CDR1 MRHNA and CDR2 SNTAGT. CDR3 nucleotide sequence: TGTGCCAGCACCCAACCCCCGGGACAGGGGGATTGGTTGGATGGCTACACCTTC. Its translation: CASTQPPGQGDWLDGYTF.

This clone appeared a few times. V usage is TRBV2 and J usage is TRBJ1-5; 9 bases are shared with TRBD1. With 2 bases clipped from V and 5 bases from J, the junction kept 4 bases outside the gene matches. This CDR3 region has 15 residues. Per germline, CDR1 SNHLY and CDR2 FYNNEI. This CDR3 is CASSELRTGDQPQHF. The DNA for the CDR3 is TGTGCCAGCAGTGAACTACGGACAGGGGATCAGCCCCAGCATTTT.

The chain recombines TRBV6-5 with TRBJ2-7; maybe TRBD2 (5 bases). The germline gives CDR1 MNHEY, CDR2 SVGAGI. Trimming took off 10 bases at V and 3 bases at J, with 13 bases between the two ends. The CDR3 is 12 residues long. CDR3 sequence: CATRRGYYEQYF. CDR3 nucleotide sequence: TGTGCCACCCGACGCGGGTACTACGAGCAGTACTTC.

This sequence joins TRBV12-3 or TRBV12-4 and TRBJ1-2; maybe TRBD1 (6 bases). The CDR3 runs 13 residues. The V and J ends lost 5 bases and 5 bases respectively, with 12 bases between them. CDR3 coding DNA: TGTGCCAGCAGTACCAGGGGTTGGTATGGCTACACCTTC. Protein product: CASSTRGWYGYTF.